The clone carrying this T cell receptor beta chain showed up many times. Antigen unknown. Looked up from germline, CDR1 is SEHNR and CDR2 is FQNEAQ (reference sequence). V lost 1 base to trimming and J lost 7 bases, with 13 bases between them. This CDR3 spans 14 amino acids. Not a single patient had been given any form of treatment at any point before undergoing thyroid surgery. This sample is part of a study of metastatic and nonmetastatic thyroid tumors. Whole-study results and caveats: Malignant thyroid tumors reportedly exceeded benign nodules significantly in TCR beta diversity, with the difference appearing in blood and tumor.

Through MiXCR, TCRdb re-clonotyped the PCR reads. This sample has approximately 69,000 clones, with 14% found just once. The TCR comes from a male donor with papillary thyroid cancer or a benign thyroid nodule (not recorded which). Some clones in this sample may be carry-over from other donors' samples. The sample taken for sequencing was blood. The V and J genes are TRBV7-9 and TRBJ1-2; D gene unclear. The CDR3: CASSLEGGNTGYTF. CDR3 nucleotides: TGTGCCAGCAGCTTAGAAGGAGGGAACACTGGCTACACCTTC.